Described below is a single T cell receptor beta chain sequence and its context. Trimming cost V 2 bases and J 0 bases, with 6 bases left between them. Germline V gene data show CDR1 as SGHRS and CDR2 as YFSETQ. The CDR3 contains 14 residues. The Seattle patients joined while their infection was active and were tracked longitudinally afterward. The data were taken from a study of blood T cell repertoires in COVID-19. Background on the study: PBMCs, B-cell-depleted T cells, or T cells were the source of the cDNA or gDNA that made up the material.

TCRdb keeps only in-frame clones here, not all; method: immunoSEQ multiplex PCR. Seen here are approximately 250,000 clones, 85% observed once, and the top ten hold roughly 5.3%. The receptor's source is a man aged 50 to 59 with COVID-19, enrolled during active disease. The sample taken for sequencing was peripheral blood. This chain links TRBV5-1 with TRBJ1-3; D ambiguous. The CDR3 nucleotides are TGCGCCAGCAGCTTCTACGGCTCTGGAAACACCATATATTTT. Residues: CASSFYGSGNTIYF.